The 28 T cell receptor beta chains below come from one sample, sequenced in a study of blood T cell repertoires in COVID-19. Assay used: immunoSEQ multiplex PCR; TCRdb lists only in-frame clones, some missing. Among about 200,000 clones listed, 85% were seen once. The sample consisted of PBMCs or T cells enriched from blood (not recorded which). Every receptor here comes from a man aged 35 to 55 who had recovered from COVID-19.

The chain carries TRBV4-1 and TRBJ2-7, with 9 bases that match TRBD1. Germline-derived CDR1 and CDR2 are MGHRA and YSYEKL. Germline trimming cut 5 bases from V and 7 bases from J; bases unmatched to any gene: 15. This CDR3 spans 16 amino acids. CDR3 nucleotide sequence: TGCGCCAGCAGCACCTACCACAGGGGGCAGTTTAATGAGCAGTACTTC. As protein: CASSTYHRGQFNEQYF.

This chain joins TRBV28 and TRBJ2-7; 8 bases agree with TRBD2. There are 14 residues in the CDR3. CDR1 is MDHEN and CDR2 is SYDVKM in the germline V gene. V was clipped by 3 bases and J by 7 bases; unmatched bases: 8. In nucleotides, the CDR3 is TGTGCCAGCAGTTTTAACGGGAGGGCCGGTGAGCAGTACTTC. As protein: CASSFNGRAGEQYF.

J is TRBJ1-1 and V is TRBV10-3; the match to TRBD1 covers 9 bases. Germline CDR1 is ENHRY and CDR2 is SYGVKD. This CDR3 contains 19 residues. Trimming took 2 bases from V and 4 from J; bases not matched to a gene: 17. CDR3 sequence reads: CAISEGSAGTGSRFTEAFF. The CDR3 DNA reads TGTGCCATCAGTGAGGGTAGCGCGGGGACAGGGAGTAGGTTCACTGAAGCTTTCTTT.

The chain links TRBV9 to TRBJ2-3, with 16 bases that match TRBD2. Germline CDR1 and CDR2: SGDLS and YYNGEE. The CDR3 has 19 amino acids. V dropped 0 bases and J dropped 2; count of bases not matched to a gene: 6. The DNA of the CDR3 is TGTGCCAGCAGCGTAGGGACAGGGACTAGCGGGAGGGCCACAGATACGCAGTATTTT. Translated, it gives CASSVGTGTSGRATDTQYF.

V usage is TRBV4-3 and J usage is TRBJ1-6; possible D gene TRBD1, 5 bases. In germline, CDR1 is LGHNA, CDR2 YSLEER. Trimming left V 5 bases short and J 2 bases short, with 19 bases between. This CDR3 contains 18 residues. CDR3 sequence: CASSCESPQVPYNSPLHF. The DNA of the CDR3 is TGCGCCAGCAGCTGCGAATCCCCACAGGTTCCCTATAATTCACCCCTCCACTTT.

The CDR3 is CSASDPQGSYEQYF. CDR3 DNA sequence: TGCAGTGCGAGTGATCCCCAGGGATCCTACGAGCAGTACTTC. This chain connects TRBV20-1 to TRBJ2-7; TRBD1 is a possible D gene (5 bases). V was clipped by 6 bases and J by 1 base, with 16 bases between them. The germline V gene encodes CDR1 DFQATT and CDR2 SNEGSKA (reference sequence). This CDR3 region has 14 residues.

The rearrangement links TRBV28 to TRBJ2-1, with 12 bases aligning to TRBD2. Germline lookup yields CDR1 MDHEN and CDR2 SYDVKM. The CDR3 has 17 residues. The junction had 12 bases not matched to a gene; V was cut back by 4 bases and J by 8 bases. CDR3 loop: CASSSASGRAFNDEQFF. CDR3 bases: TGTGCCAGCAGTTCTGCTAGCGGGAGGGCTTTCAATGATGAGCAGTTCTTC.

The rearrangement links TRBV10-2 to TRBJ2-7, with D perhaps matching TRBD1 (5 bases). The CDR3 loop spans 13 amino acids. Germline V gives CDR1 WSHSY, CDR2 SAAADI. Trimming removed 0 bases at V and 8 bases at J, with 11 bases between. CDR3 nucleotide sequence: TGCGCCAGCAGTGAGTCGAACCAGGGCAAGCAGTACTTC. Translating it yields CASSESNQGKQYF.

The chain joins TRBV18 to TRBJ2-3; 8 positions match TRBD1. V lost 3 bases to trimming and J lost 2 bases; unmatched junction nucleotides: 7. From germline, CDR1 is KGHSH and CDR2 LQKENI. The CDR3 covers 16 residues. Here the CDR3 reads CASSPTTGDFTDTQYF. DNA for the CDR3: TGTGCCAGCTCACCGACGACAGGGGATTTCACAGATACGCAGTATTTT.

V is TRBV6-6 and J is TRBJ2-7; 8 bases align to TRBD2. The CDR3 has 13 amino acids. In germline, CDR1 is MNHNY, CDR2 SVGAGI (reference sequence). The trim removed 10 bases at V and 3 bases at J, leaving 8 bases unmatched. Written as DNA, the CDR3 is TGTGCCACCGCCGAGCGGGGGTTCTACGAGCAGTACTTC. This codes for CATAERGFYEQYF.

The chain couples TRBV15 to TRBJ1-5, with a tentative D call TRBD1 (6 bases). The CDR3 runs 13 residues. CDR1 LNHNV and CDR2 YYDKDF come from the germline V gene (reference sequence). Between the trimmed V and J ends, which lost 5 bases and 5 bases, there was a span of 10 bases. The CDR3 region has the DNA TGTGCCACCAGCGTGGACAGCGATCAGCCCCAGCATTTT. The encoded protein is CATSVDSDQPQHF.

The J gene is TRBJ2-7, the V gene TRBV7-3; D possibly corresponds to TRBD1 (7 bases). CDR1 is SGHTA, CDR2 FQGTGA, per germline. The CDR3 length is 15 residues. Trimming took off 5 bases at V and 6 bases at J, with 20 bases between the two ends. Here the CDR3 reads CASSPNSAQGGEQYF. CDR3 in DNA: TGTGCCAGCAGCCCCAACAGCGCCCAGGGGGGCGAGCAGTACTTC.

CDR3 loop: CASSVGGSRTGELFF. CDR3 DNA sequence: TGTGCCAGCAGCGTAGGGGGCTCGAGGACCGGGGAGCTGTTTTTT. This chain links TRBV9 with TRBJ2-2; maybe TRBD1 (5 bases). V lost 0 bases and J lost 5, with 11 bases in between. There are 15 residues in the CDR3. From germline, CDR1 is SGDLS and CDR2 YYNGEE.

The rearrangement uses TRBV9 and TRBJ2-1; D is possibly TRBD2 (6 bases). The CDR3 has 15 residues. The V and J ends lost 0 bases and 1 base respectively, with 8 bases between them. Germline CDR1 reads SGDLS; CDR2 reads YYNGEE. The CDR3 DNA is TGTGCCAGCAGCGTAGCGGGAGAATCCTACAATGAGCAGTTCTTC. Amino acid sequence: CASSVAGESYNEQFF.

This chain uses TRBV4-1 with TRBJ2-7, with D tentatively TRBD2 (5 bases). The V end was cut by 0 bases, the J end by 2 bases, with 11 bases between. The germline gives CDR1 MGHRA, CDR2 YSYEKL. The CDR3 covers 15 residues. CDR3 loop: CASSQDEGGAYEQYF. CDR3 nucleotides: TGCGCCAGCAGCCAAGACGAGGGCGGAGCCTACGAGCAGTACTTC.

The CDR3 loop reads CASSVAPGGYYEQYF. Here the CDR3 DNA reads TGTGCCAGCAGCGTAGCTCCAGGGGGCTACTACGAGCAGTACTTC. The genes are TRBV9 and TRBJ2-7, with 8 bases fitting TRBD1. CDR3 size: 15 residues. Germline-derived CDR1 and CDR2 are SGDLS and YYNGEE. V shed 0 bases, J shed 3 bases, and the junction held 5 bases outside the gene matches.

The rearrangement joins TRBV29-1 to TRBJ1-2; 8 positions match TRBD1. CDR1 is SQVTM and CDR2 is ANQGSEA in the germline V gene. V lost 7 bases to trimming and J lost 12 bases; unmatched junction nucleotides: 16. The CDR3 contains 13 residues. CDR3 sequence: CSAGQGLDVMDTF. In nucleotides, the CDR3 is TGCAGCGCTGGACAGGGCCTCGACGTTATGGACACCTTC. Full variable domain (rest looked up from reference TRBV29-1 and TRBJ1-2): SAVISQKPSRDICQRGTSLTIQCQVDSQVTMMFWYRQQPGQSLTLIATANQGSEATYESGFVIDKFPISRPNLTFSTLTVSNMSPEDSSIYLCSAGQGLDVMDTFGSGTRLTVV.

The genes are TRBV5-1 and TRBJ2-3; TRBD2 agrees at 11 bases. This CDR3 region has 15 residues. The V segment lost 4 bases and the J segment 4 bases; nucleotides outside the gene matches: 5. The germline CDR1 and CDR2 sequences are SGHRS and YFSETQ. In nucleotides, the CDR3 is TGCGCCAGCAGCACCAGACTAGCGGGGTCAGATACGCAGTATTTT. This encodes CASSTRLAGSDTQYF. Together with reference TRBV5-1 and TRBJ2-3, the CDR3 gives the full variable domain: KAGVTQTPRYLIKTRGQQVTLSCSPISGHRSVSWYQQTPGQGLQFLFEYFSETQRNKGNFPGRFSGRQFSNSRSEMNVSTLELGDSALYLCASSTRLAGSDTQYFGPGTRLTVL.

The chain recombines TRBV28 with TRBJ2-7, with D unresolved. Germline V gene sequence: CDR1 MDHEN, CDR2 SYDVKM. This CDR3 comprises 15 residues. Trimming left V 2 bases short and J 2 bases short, with 13 bases between. The CDR3 protein is CASSLALSAPYEQYF. The CDR3 DNA is TGTGCCAGCAGTTTAGCACTCTCCGCTCCCTACGAGCAGTACTTC.

A single count supports this clone. CDR3 DNA sequence: TGTGCCAGCAGCTACCGGGATCGCGACGAAAACATTCAGTACTTC. Translating it yields CASSYRDRDENIQYF. The gene calls are TRBV5-4 and TRBJ2-4, with D perhaps TRBD2 (5 bases). Trimming removed 3 bases at V and 5 bases at J, with 15 bases between. CDR3 size: 15 residues. The germline V gene encodes CDR1 SGHNT and CDR2 YYREEE (reference sequence).

Of note for this clone: Mismatch with germline at one junction end may stem from a read error. The J gene is TRBJ2-7, the V gene TRBV24-1; maybe TRBD2 (6 bases). This CDR3 contains 16 residues. Germline V CDR1 and CDR2: KGHDR, SFDVKD. The CDR3 bases are TGTGCCACCAGTGATTATATTGGGACTCATTCCTCCGAGCAGTACTTC. Translation: CATSDYIGTHSSEQYF.

The chain links TRBV7-9 to TRBJ2-3, with a possible D match to TRBD2 (5 bases). Between the trimmed V and J ends, which lost 5 bases and 2 bases, there was a span of 17 bases. Germline values: CDR1 SEHNR, CDR2 FQNEAQ (reference sequence). The CDR3 spans 16 residues. The CDR3: CASSQRGQLNTDTQYF. DNA for the CDR3: TGTGCCAGCAGCCAGCGCGGGCAGCTCAACACAGATACGCAGTATTTT.

The rearrangement uses TRBV27 and TRBJ1-5, with 9 bases identical to TRBD1. Germline V gene lookup returns CDR1 MNHEY and CDR2 SMNVEV (reference sequence). The CDR3 loop spans 15 amino acids. V shed 6 bases and J 4 bases; nucleotides not matched to a gene: 7. CDR3 region: CASSPGTGTNQPQHF. DNA for the CDR3: TGTGCCAGCAGCCCCGGGACAGGGACGAATCAGCCCCAGCATTTT.

The count of this clone is one. The V and J genes are TRBV7-9 and TRBJ1-5; possibly TRBD1 for D (6 bases). The CDR3 is made up of 14 amino acids. V was shortened by 1 base and J by 6 bases, with 10 bases between the two germline ends. Per germline, CDR1 SEHNR and CDR2 FQNEAQ (reference sequence). This CDR3 is CASSLGEGGQPQHF. For the CDR3, the DNA is TGTGCCAGCAGCTTAGGAGAAGGGGGTCAGCCCCAGCATTTT.

The CDR3, as DNA: TGTGCCACCAGCAGAGATCGCAACAGGGGACTTAGGAGCTCCTACGAGCAGTACTTC. Its translation is CATSRDRNRGLRSSYEQYF. The chain links TRBV15 to TRBJ2-7; D is perhaps TRBD1 (7 bases). The CDR3 length is 19 residues. V was pared by 0 bases and J by 0 bases, with 21 bases between. Looked up from germline, CDR1 is LNHNV and CDR2 is YYDKDF (reference sequence).

This sequence joins TRBV28 and TRBJ1-5; D is ambiguous. CDR3 size: 14 residues. The germline gives CDR1 MDHEN, CDR2 SYDVKM. Trimming left V 7 bases short and J 0 bases short, with 10 bases between. The CDR3 DNA follows: TGTGCCAGCACCCTCCTTTATAGCAATCAGCCCCAGCATTTT. It codes for CASTLLYSNQPQHF.

The CDR3 coding sequence is TGTGCCAGCAGTTCGGGACTAGCGGGAGGCGGATCCAAAAACATTCAGTACTTC. It yields the protein CASSSGLAGGGSKNIQYF. The chain employs TRBV7-9 and TRBJ2-4, with 15 nucleotides matching TRBD2. V lost 6 bases and J lost 2; bases outside the gene matches: 8. Germline lookup yields CDR1 SEHNR and CDR2 FQNEAQ (reference sequence). The CDR3 extends over 18 amino acids. The whole variable domain, remainder taken from reference TRBV7-9 and TRBJ2-4, is DTGVSQNPRHKITKRGQNVTFRCDPISEHNRLYWYRQTLGQGPEFLTYFQNEAQLEKSRLLSDRFSAERPKGSFSTLEIQRTEQGDSAMYLCASSSGLAGGGSKNIQYFGAGTRLSVL.

The chain recombines TRBV21-1 with TRBJ1-5; the D call of TRBD1 is as the table states it, not checked on the DNA. TRBV21-1 is a pseudogene locus. This CDR3 is built from 17 residues. In DNA, the CDR3 is TGTGCCAGCAGCACCCTACCACGGACACCATCCTTTACGCCCCAGCATTTT. Translating it yields CASSTLPRTPSFTPQHF.